This TCR beta chain was profiled in a study of T-cell memory formation after mild COVID-19. Study as a whole: TCR clusters largely stayed donor specific.

Study-wide results and caveats: Confirmation of SARS-CoV-2 specificity was lacking for second-wave clones peaking day 37. Clones contracting across day 15 to 85 had a balanced CD4/CD8 profile; later expanding clones leaned CD4+.

The germline V gene has CDR1 SNHLY and CDR2 FYNNEI. The CDR3 is 13 residues long. The germline V and J ends were trimmed by 7 bases and 1 base, with 10 bases remaining between them. TCR alpha and TCR beta cDNA libraries carrying sample barcodes and UMIs were produced by 5'RACE using constant-segment primers. TCRdb reprocessed the 5' RACE reads via MiXCR and lists one record per CDR3 protein. The sample carries approximately 580,000 distinct CDR3 sequences, roughly 22% recorded once. For this clonotype: Its matching antigen is unknown.

This clonotype was obtained from an adult woman who had mild COVID-19 (a few samples of this study predate the infection). Cell type and time point are not known. The chain combines TRBV2 with TRBJ1-1; D is ambiguous. Input material: PBMCs or a T cell subset sorted from them (not recorded which). The CDR3: CASTVGRNTEAFF. The CDR3 nucleotides read TGTGCCAGCACCGTTGGGAGGAACACTGAAGCTTTCTTT.